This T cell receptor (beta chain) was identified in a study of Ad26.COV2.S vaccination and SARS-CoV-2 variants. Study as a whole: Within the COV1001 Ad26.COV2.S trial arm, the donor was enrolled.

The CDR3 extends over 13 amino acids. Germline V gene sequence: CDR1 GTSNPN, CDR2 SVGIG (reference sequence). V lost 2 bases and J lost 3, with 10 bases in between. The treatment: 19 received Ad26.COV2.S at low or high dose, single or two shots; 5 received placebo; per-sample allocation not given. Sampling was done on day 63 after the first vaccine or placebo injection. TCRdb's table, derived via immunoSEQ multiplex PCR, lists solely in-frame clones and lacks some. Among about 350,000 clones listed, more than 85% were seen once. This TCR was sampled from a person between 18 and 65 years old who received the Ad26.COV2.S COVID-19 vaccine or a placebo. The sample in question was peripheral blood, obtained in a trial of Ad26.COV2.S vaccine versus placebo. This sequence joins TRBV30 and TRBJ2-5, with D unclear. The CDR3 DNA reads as TGTGCCTGGAGTCCGTCTATAGAAGAGACCCAGTACTTC. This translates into CAWSPSIEETQYF.